Described below is a single T cell receptor beta chain sequence and its context. The CDR3 sequence is 16 residues long. V was pared by 0 bases and J by 3 bases, with 5 bases of the junction left unmatched. Germline loops: CDR1 LNHDA, CDR2 SQIVND (reference sequence). The source of the sample is a study of T cell changes during pregnancy in multiple sclerosis. This table comes from immunoSEQ multiplex PCR, and its TCRdb copy is limited to in-frame clones, with some not included. The sample has about 57,000 clones; approximately 91% are singletons. The origin of this receptor is a female donor with multiple sclerosis, enrolled in a pregnancy study. J is TRBJ1-5 and V is TRBV19; TRBD1 matches at 7 bases. The specimen was peripheral blood, collected after pregnancy. The CDR3 sequence: CASSIDRGAYNQPQHF. The CDR3 DNA reads as TGTGCCAGTAGTATAGACAGGGGGGCTTACAATCAGCCCCAGCATTTT.